This T cell receptor (beta chain) is drawn from a study of blood T cell repertoires in COVID-19. The wider study: Italy, Spain and the United States were the sources of the convalescent and acute COVID-19 samples. Sources were T cells, B-cell-depleted T cells, or PBMCs; the material itself was cDNA or gDNA.

Some clones are missing from TCRdb's copy, which holds only in-frame ones; the method was immunoSEQ multiplex PCR. The repertoire holds 150,000 to 200,000 clones, with about 80% as singletons. V was pared by 2 bases and J by 12 bases, with 17 bases between. The germline CDR1 and CDR2 sequences are LNHDA and SQIVND (reference sequence). CDR3 length: 15 amino acids. Individuals aged roughly 18 to 95 years were recruited from 24 US areas. This clonotype was sampled from a woman aged 55 to 70 who had recovered from COVID-19. Sequencing was done on a sample of PBMCs or T cells enriched from blood (not recorded which). The chain carries TRBV19 and TRBJ1-6; D is possibly TRBD1 (5 bases). Here the CDR3 DNA reads TGTGCCAGTAGTATAACCTCAGGGAGGGATAGACCCCTCCACTTT. This translates into CASSITSGRDRPLHF.